This TCR beta chain was documented in a study of T cell responses to AZD1222 COVID-19 vaccine. The CDR3 is made up of 18 amino acids. Germline CDR1 is SGHDT and CDR2 is YYEEEE. Trimming cost V 4 bases and J 2 bases; bases outside gene matches: 13. Data came from immunoSEQ multiplex PCR; TCRdb stores just in-frame clones and leaves some out. In the table there are about 260,000 clones, approximately 93% of which are singletons. The sample in question was peripheral blood, obtained on day 0 of AZD1222 vaccination. The gene calls are TRBV5-6 and TRBJ1-5; 9 bases are a match to TRBD1. This sequence was found in an adult in good health. The CDR3 DNA follows: TGTGCCAGCAGCCGAACCAAATCGACAGGGGGAGGCAATCAGCCCCAGCATTTT. As protein: CASSRTKSTGGGNQPQHF.